The entry that follows covers one TCR beta chain sequence. Its specificity is not known. The sample originates from a study of blood T cells in healthy people across ages. This CDR3 contains 14 residues. Germline CDR1 is MNHEY and CDR2 is SVGEGT. Trimming shortened V by 2 bases and J by 4 bases, and 11 bases separated the two germline ends. A J-beta primer mix and a sample-barcoded 5' primer were used in a second PCR of roughly 7 to 12 cycles. TCRdb reprocessed the 5' RACE reads via MiXCR and lists one record per CDR3 protein. This sample has 1.2 million to 1.5 million distinct CDR3 sequences, with roughly 60% found just once. Findings of the study overall: From one million sequenced T cells, diversity estimates were lower bounds. Long-lived donors carried more naive CD4+ cells and greater diversity than aged donors. Strong correlation linked observed beta diversity and percent naive T cells.

Each sample yielded at least 7 million isolated PBMCs. The source of this sequence is a man aged 18 to 29 in good health. The material sequenced was blood. The chain links TRBV6-2 or TRBV6-3 to TRBJ1-2, with a possible D match to TRBD1 (5 bases). The CDR3 nucleotides are TGTGCCAGCAGTTACCGAAGGGACTCCTATGGCTACACCTTC. Protein sequence: CASSYRRDSYGYTF.